The 9 T cell receptor beta chains reported below all come from one sample, sequenced in a study of blood T cell repertoires in COVID-19. Profiled with immunoSEQ multiplex PCR; TCRdb holds only in-frame clones, not every one. The data contain 95,000 to 100,000 clones, 85% of them singletons. Sequencing was carried out using peripheral blood. The receptor set was obtained from a woman in her 70s with active or convalescent COVID-19.

CDR3 loop: CASSPRGNRVTDTQYF. CDR3 DNA sequence: TGTGCCAGCTCACCACGGGGTAACAGGGTCACAGATACGCAGTATTTT. The V gene is TRBV18, the J gene TRBJ2-3; D is possibly TRBD1 (6 bases). This CDR3 has 16 residues. Germline CDR1 is KGHSH and CDR2 is LQKENI. V was clipped by 1 base and J by 2 bases, with 13 bases between them.

In DNA, the CDR3 is TGTGCCAGCAGTGATAGCTCTGGGGCCAACGTCCTGACTTTC. Residues: CASSDSSGANVLTF. The chain combines TRBV25-1 with TRBJ2-6; D is ambiguous. With 3 bases removed from V and 0 bases from J, the gap between germline ends came to 3 bases. Per germline, CDR1 MGHDK and CDR2 SYGVNS. This CDR3 has 14 amino acids.

The J gene is TRBJ2-5, the V gene TRBV28, with no clear D. In germline, CDR1 is MDHEN, CDR2 SYDVKM. The V end was cut by 1 base, the J end by 3 bases, with 15 bases between. CDR3 length equals 16 residues. CDR3 in amino acids: CASSLSLQLGEETQYF. CDR3 nucleotides: TGTGCCAGCAGTTTATCGTTACAATTAGGAGAAGAGACCCAGTACTTC.

This sequence joins TRBV14 and TRBJ1-2, with TRBD1 matching over 7 bases. The germline V gene encodes CDR1 SGHDN and CDR2 FVKESK. The CDR3 is made up of 13 amino acids. Trimming at V came to 4 bases and at J to 7 bases, leaving 6 bases not matched to a gene. CDR3 DNA sequence: TGTGCCAGCAGCCCTAGACAGGGCTCTGGCTACACCTTC. Amino acids: CASSPRQGSGYTF.

The J gene is TRBJ2-2, the V gene TRBV4-3, with a weak D call TRBD1 (6 bases). The CDR3 consists of 14 residues. With 3 bases removed from V and 7 bases from J, the gap between germline ends came to 12 bases. Germline-derived CDR1 and CDR2 are LGHNA and YSLEER. DNA for the CDR3: TGCGCCAGCAGCCAGCAAAAGGGGGTCGGGGAGCTGTTTTTT. Its protein product is CASSQQKGVGELFF.

This chain links TRBV29-1 with TRBJ2-5, with TRBD1 matching 10 bases. Germline V CDR1 and CDR2: SQVTM, ANQGSEA. V trimming: 7 bases; J trimming: 5 bases; junction bases outside the gene matches: 13. The length of the CDR3 is 15 residues. The chain's CDR3 is CSALPGQGLAETQYF. CDR3 bases: TGCAGCGCTTTACCGGGACAGGGGTTGGCCGAGACCCAGTACTTC.

This chain links TRBV29-1 with TRBJ2-1; the match to TRBD1 covers 7 bases. This CDR3 comprises 13 residues. Trimming took 4 bases from V and 6 from J; bases not matched to a gene: 6. Germline CDR1 SQVTM, CDR2 ANQGSEA. CDR3 in DNA: TGCAGCGTTGGGCAGGGGGTAGGCAATGAGCAGTTCTTC. Residues: CSVGQGVGNEQFF.

This sequence joins TRBV9 and TRBJ2-1, with TRBD2 identical over 9 bases. This CDR3 comprises 14 residues. The V gene end was trimmed by 4 bases and the J gene end by 8 bases; junction bases not matched to a gene: 7. The germline gives CDR1 SGDLS, CDR2 YYNGEE. This CDR3 is CASSFGGGAYEQFF. The CDR3 DNA is TGTGCCAGCAGCTTTGGCGGGGGGGCCTATGAGCAGTTCTTC.

This clone was picked up a small number of times. The rearrangement joins TRBV5-1 to TRBJ1-4; 7 nucleotides align to TRBD1. From germline, CDR1 is SGHRS and CDR2 YFSETQ. The CDR3 is 14 amino acids. Germline trimming cut 4 bases from V and 7 bases from J; bases unmatched to any gene: 7. CDR3 coding DNA: TGCGCCAGCAGCCCGGGGACAGCCGGTGAAAAACTGTTTTTT. This codes for CASSPGTAGEKLFF.